This TCR beta chain was captured in a study of T cell responses to AZD1222 COVID-19 vaccine. Study results and limitations: Clonal diversity was possibly underestimated; the donors were predominantly white British and more often female. The study identified only six AZD1222 recipients as seropositive at baseline.

With regard to this clone: Its antigen is as yet unknown.

Sequencing was performed with immunoSEQ multiplex PCR; in TCRdb, only in-frame clones are kept and a portion is missing. The data contain about 180,000 clones, 85% to 90% of them singletons. In germline, CDR1 is SEHNR, CDR2 FQNEAQ (reference sequence). This CDR3 is built from 17 residues. Losses at the gene ends were 5 bases for V and 1 base for J; bases not matched to a gene: 9. This sequence was found in an adult who received the AZD1222 COVID-19 vaccine. The sequencing used peripheral blood, collected 28 days after the second AZD1222 dose. The chain joins TRBV7-9 to TRBJ2-2, with 8 bases identical to TRBD1. CDR3 sequence reads: CASSVRQGKGNTGELFF. CDR3 nucleotides: TGTGCCAGCAGCGTAAGACAGGGGAAAGGGAACACCGGGGAGCTGTTTTTT.